This TCR beta chain emerged from a study of shared clonotypes between healthy human individuals. The CDR3 covers 16 residues. Per the germline V gene, CDR1 is SGHTA and CDR2 is FQGNSA. Unmatched junction bases numbered 8, after V lost 5 bases and J lost 0 bases. Caucasian adults residing in Nashville, Tennessee made up all the donors. Original analysis: Junction-only immunoSEQ sequences carried no quality scores, so filtering differed. Here immunoSEQ multiplex PCR was the method, and the copy in TCRdb shows in-frame clones only, minus some. That table furnishes V, J and clone size, whereas the DNA furnished D and trimming. The data contain some 510,000 clones, approximately 85% of them singletons.

The rearrangement links TRBV7-2 to TRBJ1-1; 8 nucleotides agree with TRBD1. This receptor was taken from a woman aged 40 to 50 in good health. Some clones in this sample may be carry-over from other donors' samples. The source material was PBMCs. CDR3 protein: CASSTRGPGVNTEAFF. In nucleotides, the CDR3 is TGTGCCAGCAGCACCAGGGGGCCGGGGGTGAACACTGAAGCTTTCTTT.